The 23 T cell receptor beta chains below all came from one sample that was sequenced in a study of T cell changes during pregnancy in multiple sclerosis. TCRdb's copy holds only in-frame clones and misses some; the assay was immunoSEQ multiplex PCR. The data contain just under 65,000 clones, about nine tenths of them singletons. Sequenced here: peripheral blood, sampled in the third trimester of pregnancy. These receptors were taken from a female donor in good health, enrolled as a control in a pregnancy study.

For this clone: Other DNA sequences from this sample encode an identical CDR3 as well. This chain joins TRBV6-1 and TRBJ2-7, with TRBD1 as a possible D gene (6 bases). The length of the CDR3 is 11 residues. Germline loops: CDR1 MNHNS, CDR2 SASEGT. Trimming removed 11 bases from V and 3 bases from J, with 11 bases in between. The CDR3 DNA is TGTGCCGGACGGACAGACTACGAGCAGTACTTC. As protein: CAGRTDYEQYF.

The chain combines TRBV5-1 with TRBJ2-7, with D perhaps TRBD1 (6 bases). The CDR3 contains 15 residues. The ends were cut back, 1 base at V and 6 bases at J, with 17 bases in the middle. Germline V gives CDR1 SGHRS, CDR2 YFSETQ. CDR3 residues: CASSLFETGAREQYF. The CDR3 DNA follows: TGCGCCAGCAGCTTGTTCGAGACAGGAGCGCGCGAGCAGTACTTC.

V gene TRBV28 combines with J gene TRBJ2-1; 9 bases line up with TRBD2. CDR1 is MDHEN, CDR2 SYDVKM, per germline. Trimming at V came to 5 bases and at J to 10 bases, leaving 18 bases not matched to a gene. The CDR3 is 17 residues long. This CDR3 reads CASSNNILTSGTTEQFF. CDR3 nucleotide sequence: TGTGCCAGCAGTAATAACATACTGACTAGCGGAACCACCGAGCAGTTCTTC.

The chain carries TRBV27 and TRBJ2-2, with 9 bases aligning to TRBD2. The CDR3 spans 16 residues. V lost 0 bases and J lost 2; bases outside the gene matches: 1. The V gene's germline CDR1 is MNHEY and CDR2 SMNVEV (reference sequence). The CDR3 DNA is TGTGCCAGCAGTTTATCTAGCGGGAGTAACACCGGGGAGCTGTTTTTT. It yields the protein CASSLSSGSNTGELFF.

The V gene is TRBV11-2, the J gene TRBJ1-1, with a weak D call TRBD1 (5 bases). Germline V gene sequence: CDR1 SGHAT, CDR2 FQNNGV. Trimming left V 4 bases short and J 2 bases short, with 8 bases between. The CDR3 covers 13 residues. Written as DNA, the CDR3 is TGTGCCAGCAGCTCCAGGGAAAACACTGAAGCTTTCTTT. Translated: CASSSRENTEAFF. Filled out from reference TRBV11-2 and TRBJ1-1, the complete variable domain reads EAGVAQSPRYKIIEKRQSVAFWCNPISGHATLYWYQQILGQGPKLLIQFQNNGVVDDSQLPKDRFSAERLKGVDSTLKIQPAKLEDSAVYLCASSSRENTEAFFGQGTRLTVV.

The rearrangement uses TRBV6-6 and TRBJ1-4; D is unclear. Trimming took 5 bases from V and 8 from J, leaving 12 bases between them. CDR3 size: 13 residues. Per the germline V gene, CDR1 is MNHNY and CDR2 is SVGAGI (reference sequence). CDR3 nucleotide sequence: TGTGCCAGCAGTCGGCCACCGGGGGAAAAACTGTTTTTT. The encoded protein is CASSRPPGEKLFF.

The chain uses TRBV27 and TRBJ2-7; D is possibly TRBD1 (6 bases). Germline CDR1 reads MNHEY; CDR2 reads SMNVEV (reference sequence). Trimming shortened V by 3 bases and J by 4 bases, and 13 bases separated the two germline ends. CDR3 length equals 14 residues. The CDR3 DNA reads TGTGCCAGCAGTTTTGGACAGCCTGGGTACGAGCAGTACTTC. Its protein product is CASSFGQPGYEQYF.

The rearrangement joins TRBV27 to TRBJ2-3; 9 bases are a match to TRBD1. The V and J ends lost 6 bases and 0 bases, in that order; junction bases with no gene match: 13. Germline V gives CDR1 MNHEY, CDR2 SMNVEV (reference sequence). The CDR3 consists of 18 residues. CDR3 in DNA: TGTGCCAGCAGGACACTAGGACAGGGGAGGACTAGCACAGATACGCAGTATTTT. Translation gives CASRTLGQGRTSTDTQYF.

This sequence joins TRBV4-1 and TRBJ2-7, with 8 bases matching TRBD1. The CDR3 consists of 15 residues. V lost 1 base, J lost 4 bases, and 6 bases stayed unmatched. CDR1 is MGHRA and CDR2 is YSYEKL in the germline V gene. The CDR3 reads CASSQGQGTRYEQYF. The CDR3 DNA sequence: TGCGCCAGCAGCCAAGGACAGGGGACCCGATACGAGCAGTACTTC.

The chain recombines TRBV7-2 with TRBJ2-7; 10 nucleotides line up with TRBD2. This CDR3 has 16 residues. V lost 2 bases to trimming and J lost 7 bases; unmatched junction nucleotides: 11. The V gene's germline CDR1 is SGHTA and CDR2 FQGNSA. CDR3 in DNA: TGTGCCAGCAGCTTAAGGCAAGCGGGAGGGCCGAGAGAGCAGTACTTC. Translating gives CASSLRQAGGPREQYF. The full variable domain, in which reference TRBV7-2 and TRBJ2-7 provide the parts outside the CDR3, is GAGVSQSPSNKVTEKGKDVELRCDPISGHTALYWYRQSLGQGLEFLIYFQGNSAPDKSGLPSDRFSAERTGGSVSTLTIQRTQQEDSAVYLCASSLRQAGGPREQYFGPGTRLTVT.

The chain carries TRBV10-3 and TRBJ2-1, with a tentative D call TRBD1 (5 bases). Trimming removed 7 bases from V and 7 bases from J, with 8 bases in between. This CDR3 region has 11 residues. Looked up from germline, CDR1 is ENHRY and CDR2 is SYGVKD. CDR3 nucleotide sequence: TGTGCCATCATGGGGCAGAATGAGCAGTTCTTC. Its protein is CAIMGQNEQFF.

This clone was seen a single time. The gene calls are TRBV2 and TRBJ2-7; 7 bases line up with TRBD2. Germline-derived CDR1 and CDR2 are SNHLY and FYNNEI. The V gene end was trimmed by 7 bases and the J gene end by 0 bases; junction bases not matched to a gene: 9. This CDR3 has 15 amino acids. DNA for the CDR3: TGTGCCAGCACCGGAAGGCGGGGGAGCTCCTACGAGCAGTACTTC. Translating gives CASTGRRGSSYEQYF.

V is TRBV10-3 and J is TRBJ1-2; TRBD1 is a possible D gene (5 bases). In germline, CDR1 is ENHRY, CDR2 SYGVKD. CDR3 length: 14 residues. Trimming shortened V by 2 bases and J by 4 bases, and 11 bases separated the two germline ends. The CDR3 is CAISEDRETYGYTF. CDR3 nucleotides: TGTGCCATCAGTGAGGACAGAGAAACCTATGGCTACACCTTC.

The genes are TRBV7-8 and TRBJ1-5; 8 bases fit TRBD1. In germline, CDR1 is SGHVS, CDR2 FQNEAQ. The CDR3 length is 15 residues. The junction had 4 bases not matched to a gene; V was cut back by 0 bases and J by 6 bases. For the CDR3, the DNA is TGTGCCAGCAGCTTAGCACTCGGACAGGGTCAGCCCCAGCATTTT. Residues: CASSLALGQGQPQHF.

The chain couples TRBV19 to TRBJ2-7, with a weak D call TRBD1 (6 bases). Germline V gene sequence: CDR1 LNHDA, CDR2 SQIVND (reference sequence). V shed 4 bases and J shed 3 bases, with 13 bases lying between them. The CDR3 loop spans 14 amino acids. As DNA, the CDR3 is TGTGCCAGTAGTACGGACAGCTCTCTCTACGAGCAGTACTTC. Its protein is CASSTDSSLYEQYF.

The chain recombines TRBV4-1 with TRBJ1-2; TRBD1 might be the D (6 bases). In germline, CDR1 is MGHRA, CDR2 YSYEKL. V dropped 0 bases and J dropped 2 bases, with 13 bases sitting between them. The CDR3 covers 16 residues. The CDR3 sequence is CASSQDPGGNNYGYTF. The CDR3, as DNA: TGCGCCAGCAGCCAAGATCCGGGGGGCAACAACTATGGCTACACCTTC.

In regard to this clone: Because it lacks the conserved phenylalanine or tryptophan at the end, this CDR3 is likely a read error. The DNA is omitted, as the CDR3 cannot be located on it reliably, and the CDR3 follows TCRdb's listing. V gene TRBV5-8 combines with J gene TRBJ1-1. Germline V lookup: CDR1 SGHTS, CDR2 YDEGEE. Inclusive of both ends, the CDR3 amounts to 10 amino acids. This CDR3 reads CASSTRLLFI.

This sequence joins TRBV27 and TRBJ1-1; D is unclear. Germline-derived CDR1 and CDR2 are MNHEY and SMNVEV (reference sequence). Deletions cut 9 bases from V and 10 bases from J, with 21 bases between. The CDR3 has 13 amino acids. The CDR3 DNA is TGTGCCAGTTCTTCTCCGGCGAGGCTTGTAGCTTTCTTT. Translation gives CASSSPARLVAFF.

V usage is TRBV30 and J usage is TRBJ1-4, with D perhaps matching TRBD1 (5 bases). CDR1 and CDR2 from the germline V gene are GTSNPN and SVGIG (reference sequence). V gave up 3 bases and J gave up 10 bases, with 9 bases separating them. There are 11 residues in the CDR3. The CDR3 protein is CAWSREGKLFF. The CDR3 coding sequence is TGTGCCTGGAGCAGGGAAGGAAAACTGTTTTTT.

The rearrangement uses TRBV5-1 and TRBJ1-6, with 8 bases identical to TRBD1. Germline CDR1 reads SGHRS; CDR2 reads YFSETQ. With 4 bases clipped from V and 6 bases from J, the junction kept 3 bases outside the gene matches. The CDR3 consists of 14 residues. The chain's CDR3 is CASSPDRGNSPLHF. The CDR3 DNA is TGCGCCAGCAGCCCCGACAGGGGTAATTCACCCCTCCACTTT.

This rearrangement joins TRBV20-1 to TRBJ2-7; the D gene is possibly TRBD2 (6 bases). Germline loops: CDR1 DFQATT, CDR2 SNEGSKA (reference sequence). The CDR3 runs 11 residues. The V end was cut by 6 bases, the J end by 6 bases, with 12 bases between. The CDR3 DNA sequence: TGCAGTGCGGCCACCGGGGGCGAGCAGTACTTC. The encoded protein is CSAATGGEQYF.

This sequence joins TRBV5-4 and TRBJ2-1; D is uncertain. Deletions cut 4 bases from V and 5 bases from J, with 16 bases between. Per the germline V gene, CDR1 is SGHNT and CDR2 is YYREEE (reference sequence). The CDR3 is 15 residues long. Written as DNA, the CDR3 is TGTGCCAGCAGCCCACTTACGAACTATAACAATGAGCAGTTCTTC. This sequence encodes CASSPLTNYNNEQFF.

The chain is built from TRBV6-4 and TRBJ2-1; 7 nucleotides agree with TRBD1. V dropped 3 bases and J dropped 8; count of bases not matched to a gene: 7. The CDR3 contains 14 residues. The germline V gene has CDR1 MRHNA and CDR2 SNTAGT. For the CDR3, the DNA is TGTGCCAGCAGTGAACAGGGGAGTAGGGATGAGCAGTTCTTC. Protein sequence: CASSEQGSRDEQFF.